The T cell receptor beta chain described here comes from a study of T cell changes during pregnancy in multiple sclerosis. The repertoire was sequenced with immunoSEQ multiplex PCR; TCRdb's copy has only in-frame clones and lacks some. Of tens of thousands of clones listed, 90% are singletons. V shed 2 bases, J shed 5 bases, and the junction held 6 bases outside the gene matches. This CDR3 is built from 15 residues. From germline, CDR1 is MNHEY and CDR2 SVGAGI. The receptor was isolated from a female donor with multiple sclerosis, enrolled in a pregnancy study. This chain joins TRBV6-5 and TRBJ2-7; 10 positions match TRBD2. The starting material was peripheral blood, obtained in the third trimester of pregnancy. The CDR3 region has the DNA TGTGCCAGCAGTTACACCGGGACTAGCGCCAACGAGCAGTACTTC. Encoded protein: CASSYTGTSANEQYF.